This is a list of T cell receptor beta chains from one sample in a study of PD-1 blockade in classical Hodgkin lymphoma. Clones were sequenced by immunoSEQ multiplex PCR, and TCRdb holds only the in-frame ones, with some missing. The table lists about 110,000 clones, 70% to 90% of them singletons. The starting material was peripheral blood mononuclear cells (PBMCs), obtained before the second cycle of nivolumab. These receptors were taken from a human donor with classical Hodgkin lymphoma. Each CDR3 is given with its conserved first and last residue. Fields, in order: clone size, J gene, V gene, CDR3 protein. Some rows have no size entry. The others give once, few or many, or a class for an expanded clone.

>.|TRBJ2-7|TRBV7-2
CASSLATSGVGFYEQYF
>.|TRBJ2-1|TRBV21-1
CASSKEGLAGGPPYNEQFF
>once|TRBJ2-5|TRBV7-6
CASSLGGGQETQYF
>.|TRBJ2-3|TRBV5-4
CASSGARNRDTQYF
>few|TRBJ1-1|TRBV5-1
CASSLDTNTEAFF
>once|TRBJ2-4|TRBV7-9
CASSYWGDRSQGIQYF
>.|TRBJ2-5|TRBV4-2
CASSQETSGRETQYF
>.|TRBJ2-3|TRBV2
CASGLTRTGTPDTQYF
>few|TRBJ1-1|TRBV27
CASSRGNTEAFF
>.|TRBJ1-5|TRBV19
CASSSDQRTVLLRNQPQHF
>.|TRBJ1-4|TRBV28
CASSLGGSNEKLFF
>.|TRBJ1-2|TRBV12-5
CASGLEQSYGYTF
>.|TRBJ2-7|TRBV4-1
CASSQVGSNEQYF
>.|TRBJ1-2|TRBV2
CASHKDRGHNGYTF
>.|TRBJ2-7|TRBV5-4
CASSAGLAGAQTYEQYF
>.|TRBJ1-5|TRBV28
CASGQGVNSNQPQHF
>.|TRBJ2-6|TRBV11-2
CASSLGVWGANVLTF
>.|TRBJ1-2|TRBV4-3
CASSQLGTDFYGYTF
>.|TRBJ1-2|TRBV28
CASSPPFNYGYTF
>.|TRBJ2-3|TRBV7-9
CASSLGGTSTDTQYF
>.|TRBJ2-1|TRBV6-1
CAIQKSSYNEQFF
>.|TRBJ2-1|TRBV7-2
CASSDAPSGRGNEQFF
>.|TRBJ1-1|TRBV19
CASSILGGDTEAFF
>.|TRBJ2-7|TRBV6-5
CASSFGGSYEQYF
>.|TRBJ2-2|TRBV2
CASKGRTEKWGELFF
>.|TRBJ2-7|TRBV7-9
CASSLGGLRYEQYF
>.|TRBJ2-6|TRBV2
CASCGSGANVLTF
>.|TRBJ1-6|TRBV30
CAWNPTGSYNSPLHF
>.|TRBJ1-5|TRBV19
CASSPQGKVRQPQHF
>.|TRBJ1-1|TRBV28
CASSLLGGIAEAFF
>.|TRBJ1-5|TRBV6-1
CASTWTGGHQPQHF
>.|TRBJ1-1|TRBV27
CASSLKKNTEAFF
>.|TRBJ1-1|TRBV7-2
CASSLEGTGYEAFF